Presented here are 28 T cell receptor beta chains from one specimen sequenced in a study of T cells in Graves' hyperthyroidism and ophthalmopathy. Regions amplified from RNA transcripts were the TCR beta CDR3 regions. The primer set for the first-round RT-PCR of the TCR CDR3 was HTBI. TCRdb redid the calling of the multiplex PCR reads with MiXCR, one entry per CDR3 protein. This table has some 530,000 distinct CDR3 sequences, around a fifth appearing once. The sequenced sample consisted of blood. The receptors shown here come from a woman aged 70 to 79 with Graves' ophthalmopathy.

This clonotype was seen many times. The V gene is TRBV19, the J gene TRBJ1-1; a possible D gene is TRBD1 (5 bases). Trimming stripped 4 bases from V and 0 bases from J, with 15 bases between. Germline-derived CDR1 and CDR2 are LNHDA and SQIVND (reference sequence). The CDR3 covers 16 residues. The CDR3 is CASSTGRGVMNTEAFF. CDR3 nucleotides: TGTGCCAGTAGTACCGGGAGAGGGGTAATGAACACTGAAGCTTTCTTT.

This clonotype was observed at least ten times. The chain combines TRBV12-3 or TRBV12-4 with TRBJ2-2; TRBD1 matches at 8 bases. The CDR3 has 14 amino acids. V was clipped by 5 bases and J by 5 bases; unmatched bases: 4. The CDR3 sequence: CASSVTGGTGELFF. In nucleotides, the CDR3 is TGTGCCAGCAGTGTAACAGGGGGAACCGGGGAGCTGTTTTTT.

There are a few counts of this clonotype. The chain uses TRBV27 and TRBJ1-2; D is uncertain. Germline V lookup: CDR1 MNHEY, CDR2 SMNVEV (reference sequence). V lost 6 bases and J lost 4, with 18 bases in between. The CDR3 loop spans 15 amino acids. The CDR3 region has the DNA TGTGCCAGCAGGGCCGGCGGTTCGCTACCCTATGGCTACACCTTC. Its protein is CASRAGGSLPYGYTF.

The chain is built from TRBV7-2 and TRBJ2-3, with unresolved D. CDR3 length equals 14 residues. Germline V gene data show CDR1 as SGHTA and CDR2 as FQGNSA. Trimming shortened V by 3 bases and J by 4 bases, and 11 bases separated the two germline ends. The CDR3 reads CASSFGLRSDTQYF. The CDR3, as DNA: TGTGCCAGCAGCTTCGGTCTAAGGTCAGATACGCAGTATTTT.

This clonotype was counted a few times. The rearrangement links TRBV27 to TRBJ1-2; D gene unclear. V was shortened by 9 bases and J by 3 bases, with 8 bases between the two germline ends. CDR3 length: 11 amino acids. Germline V lookup: CDR1 MNHEY, CDR2 SMNVEV (reference sequence). CDR3 loop: CASGSYYGYTF. The CDR3 bases are TGTGCCAGTGGATCTTACTATGGCTACACCTTC.

The chain carries TRBV27 and TRBJ2-3; D may be TRBD2 (6 bases). The CDR3 is 15 residues long. With 0 bases removed from V and 1 base from J, the gap between germline ends came to 8 bases. Per the germline V gene, CDR1 is MNHEY and CDR2 is SMNVEV (reference sequence). This CDR3 is CASSLSPSGTDTQYF. The CDR3 nucleotides are TGTGCCAGCAGTTTATCTCCTAGCGGCACAGATACGCAGTATTTT.

This clonotype was counted a few times. The chain links TRBV20-1 to TRBJ2-3; D call uncertain. V lost 1 base, J lost 6 bases, and 14 bases lay in between. The CDR3 length is 14 residues. Germline CDR1 is DFQATT and CDR2 is SNEGSKA (reference sequence). The CDR3 DNA is TGCAGTGCTAGAGGCCGGGCCCCCTCGGATACGCAGTATTTT. This codes for CSARGRAPSDTQYF.

This clonotype was seen a handful of times. This chain links TRBV30 with TRBJ2-5; 10 bases match TRBD2. The CDR3 runs 16 residues. Germline CDR1 reads GTSNPN; CDR2 reads SVGIG (reference sequence). J lost 5 bases, V lost 2 bases, and 11 bases had no gene match. The DNA of the CDR3 is TGTGCCTGGAGTATCGGGACTAGCGCCCTTGGGGAGACCCAGTACTTC. Its protein is CAWSIGTSALGETQYF.

V usage is TRBV5-1 and J usage is TRBJ1-1; D might be TRBD1 (6 bases). Between the trimmed V and J ends, which lost 4 bases and 0 bases, there was a span of 16 bases. This CDR3 is built from 16 residues. Looked up from germline, CDR1 is SGHRS and CDR2 is YFSETQ. The CDR3 sequence: CASSAEFRGMNTEAFF. The CDR3 DNA reads as TGCGCCAGCAGCGCTGAATTCAGGGGCATGAACACTGAAGCTTTCTTT.

This clonotype appeared many times. This chain connects TRBV12-3 or TRBV12-4 to TRBJ2-3; D not resolved. V was pared by 1 base and J by 0 bases, with 8 bases between. This CDR3 has 15 residues. The CDR3 DNA reads as TGTGCCAGCAGTTTAGAGAGGCGAAGCACAGATACGCAGTATTTT. Protein: CASSLERRSTDTQYF.

This chain joins TRBV5-1 and TRBJ2-7; a weak D match, TRBD1 (6 bases). V was shortened by 2 bases and J by 2 bases, with 11 bases between the two germline ends. Per the germline V gene, CDR1 is SGHRS and CDR2 is YFSETQ. CDR3 size: 14 residues. CDR3 DNA sequence: TGCGCCAGCAGCTTAAACAGGGATGCCTACGAGCAGTACTTC. Translation gives CASSLNRDAYEQYF.

This clonotype was seen only a few times. The V gene is TRBV5-1, the J gene TRBJ2-7; D may correspond to TRBD1 or TRBD2 (6 bases each). The CDR3 totals 15 residues. V shed 3 bases and J shed 7 bases, with 20 bases lying between them. Per the germline V gene, CDR1 is SGHRS and CDR2 is YFSETQ. CDR3 in DNA: TGCGCCAGCAGCTGGGCCACAGGGTTGGAGGGGGAGCAGTACTTC. Its protein is CASSWATGLEGEQYF.

The chain uses TRBV11-2 and TRBJ1-1; D is perhaps TRBD1 (5 bases). CDR1 and CDR2 from the germline V gene are SGHAT and FQNNGV. Trimming stripped 2 bases from V and 3 bases from J, with 13 bases between. This CDR3 contains 15 residues. CDR3 amino acids: CASSLPGVRDTEAFF. The CDR3 DNA reads as TGTGCCAGCAGCTTACCGGGGGTAAGGGACACTGAAGCTTTCTTT.

The chain has TRBV4-1 and TRBJ1-6; tentatively, D is TRBD1 (5 bases). This CDR3 is built from 12 residues. Germline CDR1 MGHRA, CDR2 YSYEKL. With 3 bases removed from V and 14 bases from J, the gap between germline ends came to 11 bases. CDR3 coding DNA: TGCGCCAGCAGCCAGGTGGGGGTGACCCTCCACTTT. Its protein product is CASSQVGVTLHF.

CDR3 protein: CASSRALNTGELFF. CDR3 DNA: TGTGCCAGCTCAAGAGCTCTGAACACCGGGGAGCTGTTTTTT. The chain is built from TRBV18 and TRBJ2-2; D uncertain. In germline, CDR1 is KGHSH, CDR2 LQKENI. The CDR3 is made up of 14 amino acids. V lost 5 bases to trimming and J lost 1 base, with 8 bases between them. The full variable domain, in which reference TRBV18 and TRBJ2-2 provide the parts outside the CDR3, is NAGVMQNPRHLVRRRGQEARLRCSPMKGHSHVYWYRQLPEEGLKFMVYLQKENIIDESGMPKERFSAEFPKEGPSILRIQQVVRGDSAAYFCASSRALNTGELFFGEGSRLTVL.

This clonotype has a handful of counts. The rearrangement joins TRBV30 to TRBJ1-2; unclear D gene. Trimming cost V 5 bases and J 1 base, with 11 bases left between them. The CDR3 has 13 amino acids. The germline CDR1 and CDR2 sequences are GTSNPN and SVGIG (reference sequence). DNA for the CDR3: TGTGCCTGGGGTGGGAGGCTTAACTATGGCTACACCTTC. Its translation is CAWGGRLNYGYTF.

The V and J genes are TRBV6-2 or TRBV6-3 and TRBJ2-5, with D unresolved. The CDR3 loop spans 15 amino acids. Germline lookup yields CDR1 MNHEY and CDR2 SVGEGT. V lost 2 bases, J lost 1 base, and 11 bases lay in between. The CDR3: CASSYDGSLQETQYF. In DNA form, the CDR3 reads TGTGCCAGCAGTTACGATGGCAGTCTCCAAGAGACCCAGTACTTC.

This clonotype showed up just a few times. CDR3 nucleotides: TGTGCCAGCAGCTCCGGGTTCTTTCTCAACGAGCAGTACTTC. This codes for CASSSGFFLNEQYF. This chain joins TRBV27 and TRBJ2-7; no clear D. The CDR3 is 14 residues long. V dropped 6 bases and J dropped 5 bases, with 17 bases sitting between them. Germline CDR1 MNHEY, CDR2 SMNVEV (reference sequence).

As for this clonotype: One base away lies a much larger clone, so this may be a sequencing read error. Lacking the conserved final phenylalanine or tryptophan, this CDR3 likely reflects a read error. The V gene is TRBV12-3 or TRBV12-4, the J gene TRBJ1-1; 10 bases map to TRBD1. The CDR3 consists of 16 residues. J gave up 1 base and V 8 bases, and 10 bases lay outside the gene matches. The CDR3 region is CASSLGTGARNTEAFL. Here the CDR3 DNA reads TGTGCCAGCTCCTTAGGGACAGGGGCGAGGAACACTGAAGCTTTCCTT.

This clonotype showed up just a few times. This chain joins TRBV20-1 and TRBJ2-5; either TRBD1 or TRBD2 may supply D (5 bases each). V was clipped by 5 bases and J by 0 bases, with 10 bases between them. This CDR3 is 13 amino acids long. In germline, CDR1 is DFQATT, CDR2 SNEGSKA (reference sequence). In nucleotides, the CDR3 is TGCAGTGCTTGGGGCGGGTACCAAGAGACCCAGTACTTC. Protein product: CSAWGGYQETQYF.

The chain has TRBV7-2 and TRBJ2-7, with D maybe TRBD2 (5 bases). CDR3 length equals 15 residues. Germline-derived CDR1 and CDR2 are SGHTA and FQGNSA. Trimming pared 0 bases from V and 4 bases from J, leaving 13 bases between. The CDR3: CASSLAGVTLYEQYF. The CDR3 coding sequence is TGTGCCAGCAGCTTAGCGGGAGTTACCCTTTACGAGCAGTACTTC.

In its sample, this clonotype was seen many times. The rearrangement links TRBV2 to TRBJ2-4; D gene uncertain. V was shortened by 6 bases and J by 3 bases, with 12 bases between the two germline ends. This CDR3 has 14 residues. Germline CDR1 is SNHLY and CDR2 is FYNNEI. The CDR3 DNA reads as TGTGCCAGCAGGGATCAGGAGAGCAAAAACATTCAGTACTTC. Amino acids: CASRDQESKNIQYF. Variable domain in full (rest from reference TRBV2 and TRBJ2-4): EPEVTQTPSHQVTQMGQEVILRCVPISNHLYFYWYRQILGQKVEFLVSFYNNEISEKSEIFDDQFSVERPDGSNFTLKIRSTKLEDSAMYFCASRDQESKNIQYFGAGTRLSVL.

This clonotype was picked up a small number of times. This chain connects TRBV6-5 to TRBJ1-1; 9 bases line up with TRBD1. V lost 2 bases and J lost 3; bases outside the gene matches: 10. Germline V gene sequence: CDR1 MNHEY, CDR2 SVGAGI. This CDR3 contains 17 residues. CDR3 bases: TGTGCCAGCAGTTACGCGGGCCACGGGACAGGGCACACTGAAGCTTTCTTT. Its protein is CASSYAGHGTGHTEAFF.

There are a few counts of this clonotype. The chain combines TRBV6-1 with TRBJ1-5; possible D gene TRBD1, 6 bases. Trimming cost V 6 bases and J 6 bases, with 12 bases left between them. Germline-derived CDR1 and CDR2 are MNHNS and SASEGT. This CDR3 contains 13 residues. The CDR3 DNA sequence: TGTGCCAGCAGCAGTCCAGGGGTTCAGCCCCAGCATTTT. Translating it yields CASSSPGVQPQHF.

This clonotype was observed at least ten times. V gene TRBV12-3 or TRBV12-4 combines with J gene TRBJ1-1; possibly TRBD1 for D (5 bases). CDR3 length: 14 amino acids. V lost 2 bases and J lost 5, with 12 bases in between. CDR3 in DNA: TGTGCCAGCAGTTTAAGGGGAATTTGGACTGAAGCTTTCTTT. This gives the protein CASSLRGIWTEAFF.

The V gene is TRBV28, the J gene TRBJ1-2; TRBD1 matches at 7 bases. The J segment lost 1 base and the V segment lost 6 bases, leaving 5 bases of the junction unmatched. The CDR3 has 14 residues. Per the germline V gene, CDR1 is MDHEN and CDR2 is SYDVKM. CDR3 nucleotides: TGTGCCAGCAGCCCCGGGACAGTTAACTATGGCTACACCTTC. This translates into CASSPGTVNYGYTF.

The V call is TRBV29-1, the J call TRBJ2-7; possibly TRBD2 for D (6 bases). The CDR3 covers 13 residues. Trimming removed 5 bases from V and 0 bases from J, with 11 bases in between. Germline V CDR1 and CDR2: SQVTM, ANQGSEA. Here the CDR3 DNA reads TGCAGCGTTCGGGACTCGTACTCCTACGAGCAGTACTTC. Translation gives CSVRDSYSYEQYF.

This clonotype was counted between two and nine times. This chain connects TRBV20-1 to TRBJ1-2; 7 nucleotides agree with TRBD1. Looked up from germline, CDR1 is DFQATT and CDR2 is SNEGSKA (reference sequence). The CDR3 runs 13 residues. V gave up 3 bases and J gave up 4 bases; unmatched junction bases: 5. This chain's CDR3 is CSARTGRFYGYTF. CDR3 nucleotides: TGCAGTGCTAGGACAGGGAGATTCTATGGCTACACCTTC.